The rows below give T cell receptor beta chains drawn from one sample of a study of cytomegalovirus exposure and HLA in healthy donors. Repertoires were generated with immunoSEQ multiplex PCR, while TCRdb's copy carries only in-frame clones and drops some. The sample records about 70,000 clones, 75% to 90% being singletons. Material: PBMCs. The receptor source for this set is a woman in her twenties or thirties in good health and CMV-seronegative. The CDR3 runs from the conserved cysteine through the conserved F or W. A D gene is named only where the DNA matches it firmly. Size is omitted from some rows. Given values are once, few, many or a class for expanded clones.

J gene	clone size	V gene	D gene	CDR3 protein	CDR3 DNA
TRBJ1-5	NA	TRBV4-1	NA	CASSQGPQGNQPQHF	TGCGCCAGCAGCCAAGGACCTCAGGGAAATCAGCCCCAGCATTTT
TRBJ2-1	NA	TRBV21-1	NA	CAIRRGLASHNEQFF	TGTGCCATTCGCCGGGGACTAGCTTCGCACAATGAGCAGTTCTTC
TRBJ2-7	NA	TRBV28	NA	CASSSRLLYEQYF	TGTGCCAGCAGTTCGCGTCTCCTCTACGAGCAGTACTTC
TRBJ1-5	NA	TRBV5-1	NA	CASSLGGDQPQHF	TGCGCCAGCAGCTTGGGGGGGGATCAGCCCCAGCATTTT
TRBJ2-3	NA	TRBV18	NA	CASSPAYPDPQYF	TGTGCCAGCTCACCAGCCTATCCTGATCCGCAGTATTTT
TRBJ2-7	once	TRBV21-1	NA	CASIPKRTSGSGRSYEQYF	TGTGCCAGCATCCCGAAAAGGACTAGCGGGAGTGGTCGGTCCTACGAGCAGTACTTC
TRBJ1-4	NA	TRBV7-3	TRBD1	CASSRSGTGGEKLFF	TGTGCCAGCAGCCGATCCGGGACAGGTGGTGAAAAACTGTTTTTT
TRBJ2-7	NA	TRBV7-2	NA	CASSSDYYEQYF	TGTGCCAGCAGCTCCGACTACTACGAGCAGTACTTC
TRBJ2-7	once	TRBV7-2	TRBD2	CASSPRGGLAGGQYF	TGTGCCAGCAGCCCTAGGGGGGGACTAGCGGGAGGGCAGTACTTC
TRBJ2-1	NA	TRBV6-5	NA	CASSRSGGNEQFF	TGTGCCAGCAGTCGTAGCGGAGGCAATGAGCAGTTCTTC
TRBJ2-1	NA	TRBV4-2	NA	CASSQVSGGSYNEQFF	TGTGCCAGCAGCCAAGTTAGCGGAGGCTCCTACAATGAGCAGTTCTTC
TRBJ2-1	NA	TRBV7-2	NA	CASSLGVTRDNEQFF	TGTGCCAGCAGCTTAGGAGTGACTCGCGACAATGAGCAGTTCTTC
TRBJ2-5	NA	TRBV5-8	NA	CASSLARQQGETQYF	TGTGCCAGCAGCTTGGCGCGTCAGCAGGGAGAGACCCAGTACTTC
TRBJ2-7	NA	TRBV29-1	NA	CSVRIDRHEQYF	TGCAGCGTCCGCATCGACAGACACGAGCAGTACTTC
TRBJ2-2	once	TRBV4-1	TRBD2	CASSQLGLARPNTGELFF	TGCGCCAGCAGCCAATTGGGACTAGCGCGACCGAACACCGGGGAGCTGTTTTTT
TRBJ1-6	NA	TRBV7-3	NA	CASSLTDRSPLHF	TGTGCCAGCAGCTTAACAGATCGGTCACCCCTCCACTTT
TRBJ2-7	NA	TRBV7-8	TRBD2	CASSLAWGGGYEQYF	TGTGCCAGCAGCTTAGCGTGGGGGGGAGGGTACGAGCAGTACTTC
TRBJ2-5	NA	TRBV7-8	TRBD2	CASSQRVARGEETQYF	TGTGCCAGCAGCCAAAGGGTGGCCCGGGGGGAAGAGACCCAGTACTTC
TRBJ1-6	NA	TRBV5-6	NA	CASSQQGIINSPLHF	TGTGCCAGCAGCCAACAGGGTATCATCAATTCACCCCTCCACTTT
TRBJ1-1	NA	TRBV6-1	NA	CASSYRPGTEAFF	TGTGCCAGCAGTTATAGGCCGGGGACTGAAGCTTTCTTT
TRBJ1-1	NA	TRBV21-1	NA	CASSKAPPQGPTEAFF	TGTGCCAGCAGCAAAGCGCCCCCGCAGGGTCCCACTGAAGCTTTCTTT
TRBJ2-2	NA	TRBV9	NA	CASSRIGATGELFF	TGTGCCAGTAGCCGGATTGGGGCCACCGGGGAGCTGTTTTTT
TRBJ1-1	few	TRBV28	NA	CASSVFGGARDTEAFF	TGTGCCAGCAGCGTTTTTGGGGGCGCGAGGGACACTGAAGCTTTCTTT
TRBJ2-1	once	TRBV13	TRBD2	CASSSETGTSALYNEQFF	TGTGCCAGCAGCTCCGAAACCGGGACTAGCGCCCTTTACAATGAGCAGTTCTTC
TRBJ2-3	NA	TRBV6-5	TRBD1	CASSYDGDRFTDTQYF	TGTGCCAGCAGCTACGACGGGGACAGATTCACAGATACGCAGTATTTT
TRBJ2-3	NA	TRBV11-3	NA	CASSPGGDTQYF	TGTGCCAGCAGCCCAGGGGGGGATACGCAGTATTTT
TRBJ2-7	NA	TRBV19	NA	CASSQEVISYEQYF	TGTGCCAGTAGTCAGGAGGTCATCTCCTACGAGCAGTACTTC
TRBJ1-3	NA	TRBV25-1	NA	CASSESRLFSFGNTIYF	TGTGCCAGCAGTGAATCCAGGCTGTTCTCTTTCGGAAACACCATATATTTT
TRBJ1-1	NA	TRBV18	TRBD1	CASSGRGAEAFF	TGTGCCAGCTCAGGCAGGGGGGCTGAAGCTTTCTTT
TRBJ2-3	NA	TRBV7-8	TRBD2	CASSLASLAGLSSYGADTQYF	TGTGCCAGCAGCTTAGCGTCACTAGCGGGCCTATCCTCTTACGGCGCAGATACGCAGTATTTT
TRBJ2-7	NA	TRBV27	TRBD1	CASSITGTAPYEQYF	TGTGCCAGCAGCATTACCGGGACAGCTCCCTACGAGCAGTACTTC
TRBJ2-5	NA	TRBV10-3	NA	CAISELFSGRSEQYF	TGTGCCATCAGTGAGTTATTTAGCGGTCGATCTGAGCAGTACTTC
TRBJ1-4	NA	TRBV28	NA	CASSFSEGLSTNEKLFF	TGTGCCAGCAGCTTCAGTGAGGGTCTTTCAACTAATGAAAAACTGTTTTTT
TRBJ2-1	NA	TRBV4-1	NA	CASSQDGSEQFF	TGCGCCAGCAGCCAAGATGGCAGTGAGCAGTTCTTC
TRBJ1-5	NA	TRBV6-1	NA	CASSPRVSNQPQHF	TGTGCCAGCAGTCCCAGGGTCAGCAATCAGCCCCAGCATTTT
TRBJ2-7	NA	TRBV11-2	TRBD2	CASSLGYLAGGREQYF	TGTGCCAGCAGCTTAGGTTATCTAGCGGGAGGGCGCGAGCAGTACTTC
TRBJ2-6	NA	TRBV4-1	TRBD2	CASSQGTSERSGANVLTF	TGCGCCAGCAGCCAAGGGACTAGCGAGCGATCTGGGGCCAACGTCCTGACTTTC
TRBJ1-2	NA	TRBV27	NA	CASRLAAGNYGYTF	TGTGCCAGCAGATTGGCGGCGGGGAACTATGGCTACACCTTC
TRBJ2-7	NA	TRBV5-5	NA	CASSPSAYEQYF	TGTGCCAGCAGCCCGTCTGCCTACGAGCAGTACTTC
TRBJ2-1	NA	TRBV18	TRBD1	CASSPLGQGLYNEQFF	TGTGCCAGCTCACCACTGGGACAGGGGCTCTACAATGAGCAGTTCTTC
TRBJ2-2	NA	TRBV4-2	TRBD2	CASSQDPPRGLAGFNTGELFF	TGTGCCAGCAGCCAAGATCCCCCTCGTGGACTAGCGGGGTTTAACACCGGGGAGCTGTTTTTT
TRBJ1-3	once	TRBV5-1	NA	CASSLETGNTIYF	TGCGCCAGCAGCTTGGAGACAGGAAACACCATATATTTT
TRBJ2-1	NA	TRBV4-2	TRBD2	CASSQGGRFSYNEQFF	TGTGCCAGCAGCCAAGGCGGGAGGTTCTCCTACAATGAGCAGTTCTTC
TRBJ1-2	NA	TRBV19	NA	CASTRGRVNYGYTF	TGTGCCAGTACTAGAGGCAGGGTCAACTATGGCTACACCTTC
TRBJ2-7	NA	TRBV7-2	NA	CASRLGGASYEQYF	TGTGCCAGCAGGCTGGGGGGGGCCTCCTACGAGCAGTACTTC
TRBJ2-1	NA	TRBV19	NA	CASKRGGQGYNEQFF	TGTGCCAGTAAGCGGGGGGGACAGGGTTACAATGAGCAGTTCTTC
TRBJ2-5	NA	TRBV5-1	TRBD2	CASSFGLAGSRETQYF	TGCGCCAGCAGCTTCGGACTAGCGGGGTCTAGGGAGACCCAGTACTTC
TRBJ2-7	NA	TRBV7-9	TRBD1	CASSFEQGAVEQYF	TGTGCCAGCAGCTTCGAGCAGGGGGCGGTCGAGCAGTACTTC
TRBJ1-1	NA	TRBV7-3	NA	CASSLGGDTEAFF	TGTGCCAGCAGCTTAGGAGGGGACACTGAAGCTTTCTTT
TRBJ2-7	NA	TRBV4-2	TRBD2	CASSQGPQAGAHEQYF	TGTGCCAGCAGCCAAGGGCCACAGGCGGGAGCACACGAGCAGTACTTC
TRBJ1-1	NA	TRBV10-3	NA	CAISERVGRDTEAFF	TGTGCCATCAGTGAGCGGGTCGGCAGGGACACTGAAGCTTTCTTT
TRBJ2-1	NA	TRBV7-6	TRBD2	CASSLAGGVAGVYNEQFF	TGTGCCAGCAGCTTAGCTGGAGGGGTAGCGGGAGTTTACAATGAGCAGTTCTTC
TRBJ1-6	NA	TRBV9	NA	CASSVGGIHSPLHF	TGTGCCAGCAGCGTAGGAGGGATCCATTCACCCCTCCACTTT
TRBJ2-3	NA	TRBV10-3	TRBD1	CAISEGQVIDTQYF	TGTGCCATCAGCGAGGGACAGGTGATAGATACGCAGTATTTT
TRBJ2-7	NA	TRBV5-4	NA	CASSLSGVTYEQYF	TGTGCCAGCAGCTTGTCCGGGGTCACCTACGAGCAGTACTTC